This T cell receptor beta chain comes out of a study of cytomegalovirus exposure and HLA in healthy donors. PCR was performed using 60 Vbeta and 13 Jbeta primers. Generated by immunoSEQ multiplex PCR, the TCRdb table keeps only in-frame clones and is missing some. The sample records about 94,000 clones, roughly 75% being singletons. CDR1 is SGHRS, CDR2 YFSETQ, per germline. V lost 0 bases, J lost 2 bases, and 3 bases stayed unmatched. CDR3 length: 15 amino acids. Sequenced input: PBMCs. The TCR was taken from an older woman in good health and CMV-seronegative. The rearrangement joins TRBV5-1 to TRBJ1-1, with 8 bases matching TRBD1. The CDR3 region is CASSLAGQGNTEAFF. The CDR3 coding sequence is TGCGCCAGCAGCTTGGCCGGACAGGGCAACACTGAAGCTTTCTTT.